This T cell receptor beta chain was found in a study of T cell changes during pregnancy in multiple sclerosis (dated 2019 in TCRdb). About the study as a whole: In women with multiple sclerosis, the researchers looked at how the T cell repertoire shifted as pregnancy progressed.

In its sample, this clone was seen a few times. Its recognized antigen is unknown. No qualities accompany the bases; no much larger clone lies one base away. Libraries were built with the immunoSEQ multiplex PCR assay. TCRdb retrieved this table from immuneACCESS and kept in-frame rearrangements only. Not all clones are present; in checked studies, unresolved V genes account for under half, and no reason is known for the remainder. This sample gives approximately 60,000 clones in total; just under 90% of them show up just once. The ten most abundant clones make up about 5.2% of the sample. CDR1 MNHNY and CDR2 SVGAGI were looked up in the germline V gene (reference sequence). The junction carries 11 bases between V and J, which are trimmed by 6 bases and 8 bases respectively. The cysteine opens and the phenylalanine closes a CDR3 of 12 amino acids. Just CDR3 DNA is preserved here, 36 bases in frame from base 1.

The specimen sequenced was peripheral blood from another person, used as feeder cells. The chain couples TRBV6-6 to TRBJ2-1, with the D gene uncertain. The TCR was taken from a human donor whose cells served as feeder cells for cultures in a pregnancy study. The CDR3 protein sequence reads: CASSLLIHEQFF. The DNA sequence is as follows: TGTGCCAGCAGCTTACTCATCCATGAGCAGTTCTTC.